This T cell receptor (beta chain) was recorded in a study of OX40 agonist ivuxolimab in advanced cancers. This clone is labeled medium-sized. V was pared by 3 bases and J by 5 bases, with 2 bases between. CDR1 and CDR2 (germline): MDHEN, SYDVKM. CDR3 length: 11 amino acids. Some clones are missing from TCRdb's copy, which holds only in-frame ones; the method was immunoSEQ multiplex PCR. The repertoire holds 25,000 to 35,000 clones, with 82% as singletons. V usage is TRBV28 and J usage is TRBJ1-5; D is ambiguous. The receptor's source is an adult with an advanced solid tumor such as melanoma, head and neck, liver or kidney cancer. Sample: CD4+ or CD8+ T cells sorted from blood, taken in a trial of the OX40 agonist ivuxolimab. CDR3 loop: CASSFDQPQHF. The CDR3 nucleotides read TGTGCCAGCAGTTTCGATCAGCCCCAGCATTTT.